These T cell receptor beta chains were read from a single sample in a study of a mutant IDH1 vaccine in newly diagnosed glioma. These receptors are not linked to any known antigen. Method: immunoSEQ multiplex PCR; TCRdb's copy keeps in-frame clones and lacks some. The sample carries some 42,000 clones, approximately 83% recorded once. The input for sequencing was PBMCs, taken from a glioma patient whose treatment included an IDH1 peptide vaccine. These receptors were taken from a woman aged 45-65 years with glioma. The CDR3 runs from the conserved cysteine through the conserved F or W. A D gene is named only where the DNA matches it firmly. Some rows mark clone size as missing; the rest say once, few, many or name a class of expanded clone.

TRBV2	.	.	TRBJ2-4	TGTGCCAGCAGTGAAAGGATTGGCAAAAACATTCAGTACTTC	CASSERIGKNIQYF
TRBV4-1	.	.	TRBJ2-5	TGCGCCAGCAGCCAAGAAAACAGCCCAGGACGGGAGACCCAGTACTTC	CASSQENSPGRETQYF
TRBV27	.	.	TRBJ2-2	TGTGCCAGCAGTTCCGGGGCAGTCACCGGGGAGCTGTTTTTT	CASSSGAVTGELFF
TRBV5-6	.	.	TRBJ2-4	TGTGCCAGCAGACTAGGACAGAGCAAAAACATTCAGTACTTC	CASRLGQSKNIQYF
TRBV5-8	.	TRBD1	TRBJ1-4	TGTGCCAGCAGTGTGGACAGGGGCAGGGAACTGTTTTTT	CASSVDRGRELFF
TRBV15	.	.	TRBJ2-5	TGTGCCACCAGCGCTGGGGGTAACGGTGAGACCCAGTACTTC	CATSAGGNGETQYF
TRBV4-2	.	.	TRBJ1-6	TGTGCCAGCAGCCAAGACCTAGGGGTAAGGGATTCACCCCTCCACTTT	CASSQDLGVRDSPLHF
TRBV6-5	.	TRBD1	TRBJ1-1	TGTGCCAGCAGTTCGGGACAGCCGAACACTGAAGCTTTCTTT	CASSSGQPNTEAFF
TRBV6-5	.	TRBD2	TRBJ2-2	TGTGCCAGCACCGTTAGCGGGGGGGCCGGGGAGCTGTTTTTT	CASTVSGGAGELFF
TRBV10-3	.	.	TRBJ1-5	TGTGCCATCAGCCTGTCCAATCAGCCCCAGCATTTT	CAISLSNQPQHF
TRBV5-1	few	.	TRBJ1-1	TGCGCCAGCAGCTGGGTTGGAGGGGGGAACACTGAAGCTTTCTTT	CASSWVGGGNTEAFF
TRBV12-2	.	.	TRBJ1-2	TGTGCAAGTCGCTTAGACGCAGGTTACTCGGCTAACTATGGCTACACCTTC	CASRLDAGYSANYGYTF
TRBV10-3	.	.	TRBJ2-7	TGTGCCATCAGTGTACGAGGGAACTACGAGCAGTACTTC	CAISVRGNYEQYF
TRBV4-1	.	.	TRBJ1-2	TGCGCCAGCAGCCAAGTTAAGGGGACCGCAAACTATGGCTACACCTTC	CASSQVKGTANYGYTF
TRBV5-4	.	.	TRBJ2-1	TGTGCCAGCAGCTTGTTAGGACAGCTAGGGGGTGAGCAGTTCTTC	CASSLLGQLGGEQFF
TRBV2	.	TRBD1	TRBJ2-3	TGTGCCAGCAGCAACGACAGGGAAGGTACAGATACGCAGTATTTT	CASSNDREGTDTQYF
TRBV5-1	.	.	TRBJ1-2	TGCGCCAGCAGCTTGGACGGGGAATATGGCTACACCTTC	CASSLDGEYGYTF
TRBV25-1	.	.	TRBJ2-1	TGTGCCAGCAAGCAGGGGATGGGCAATGAGCAGTTCTTC	CASKQGMGNEQFF
TRBV4-3	medium-sized	.	TRBJ2-7	TGCGCCAGCAGCCACTATGCAGGGGATTACCTCTACGAGCAGTACTTC	CASSHYAGDYLYEQYF
TRBV5-6	.	.	TRBJ2-5	TGTGCCAGCAGCCCTCAGGGGGGAGAGACCCAGTACTTC	CASSPQGGETQYF
TRBV4-1	.	.	TRBJ2-5	TGCGCCAGCAGCCAAGTAGTCGGAGGTCGGACAGAGACCCAGTACTTC	CASSQVVGGRTETQYF
TRBV6-6	once	.	TRBJ2-7	TGTGCCAGCGGTCAGGCCTACGAGCAGTACTTC	CASGQAYEQYF
TRBV6-5	.	.	TRBJ1-1	TGTGCCAGCAGCAAACTCGACAGGCTTTGGGGAGCTTTCTTT	CASSKLDRLWGAFF
TRBV28	.	TRBD1	TRBJ1-2	TGTGCCAGCAGTTTATTGGCAGGGGGCGCGATTAATGGCTACACCTTC	CASSLLAGGAINGYTF
TRBV19	.	TRBD1	TRBJ1-1	TGTGCCGGACGGACAGGGACAACAGTGAACACTGAAGCTTTCTTT	CAGRTGTTVNTEAFF
TRBV7-2	.	TRBD1	TRBJ1-6	TGTGCCAGCAGCTTCGACAGGGGTAGGAATTCACCCCTCCACTTT	CASSFDRGRNSPLHF
TRBV13	.	.	TRBJ1-2	TGTGCCAGCAGCTTAGGGGGGGTTACTAACTATGGCTACACCTTC	CASSLGGVTNYGYTF
TRBV2	.	.	TRBJ2-7	TGTGCCAGCAGTGGTCTAGGTGAGCAGTACTTC	CASSGLGEQYF
TRBV19	.	.	TRBJ1-1	TGTGCCAGTAGTTTGGGGTGGGCAGGGACGGGGGTAGCTGAAGCTTTCTTT	CASSLGWAGTGVAEAFF
TRBV21-1	.	.	TRBJ1-5	TGTGCCAGCCCTATGCAATCCGAGGGGGGCAATCAGCCCCAGCATTTT	CASPMQSEGGNQPQHF
TRBV29-1	.	.	TRBJ2-3	TGCAGCGTTGTAGCCACAGATACGCAGTATTTT	CSVVATDTQYF
TRBV4-3	.	.	TRBJ2-7	TGCGCCAGCAGCCAAGATCTTGGGGCTTCCTCCTACGAGCAGTACTTC	CASSQDLGASSYEQYF
TRBV6-6	.	.	TRBJ2-2	TGTGCCAGCAGGCCGGGGTCCGGGGAGCTGTTTTTT	CASRPGSGELFF
TRBV10-3	.	TRBD1	TRBJ1-3	TGTGCCATCACCGGGACAGCCTCTGGAAACACCATATATTTT	CAITGTASGNTIYF
TRBV30	.	.	TRBJ2-5	TGTGCTCAAGGGGAGGAGACCCAGTACTTC	CAQGEETQYF
TRBV19	.	TRBD1	TRBJ2-7	TGTGCCAGTAGTGACAGGGGCTACGAGCAGTACTTC	CASSDRGYEQYF
TRBV9	few	.	TRBJ1-5	TGTGCCAGCAGCGTAGGGGGGGCTAGCAATCAGCCCCAGCATTTT	CASSVGGASNQPQHF
TRBV19	.	.	TRBJ1-6	TGTGCCAGTGGGCGGGGACCCCCAGATTCACCCCTCCACTTT	CASGRGPPDSPLHF
TRBV9	.	.	TRBJ1-6	TGTGCCAGCAGCGTAAACGACGGGGATTCACCCCTCCACTTT	CASSVNDGDSPLHF
TRBV27	once	TRBD1	TRBJ1-2	TGTGCCAGCAGTTCTGGGACAGTCTATGGCTACACCTTC	CASSSGTVYGYTF